This T cell receptor beta chain originates from a study of graft-versus-host responses after intestinal transplantation. CDR1 and CDR2 from the germline V gene are MNHEY and SVGAGI. The CDR3 consists of 14 residues. The V end was cut by 2 bases, the J end by 0 bases, with 8 bases between. Study-level points and caveats: Among recipient marrow samples, GvH clones were found; some appeared first in ileum or blood.

Concerning this clone: What it binds is unknown.

Here immunoSEQ multiplex PCR was the method, and the copy in TCRdb shows in-frame clones only, minus some. The table shows some 100,000 clones, with around nine tenths occurring only once. The chain links TRBV6-5 to TRBJ2-7; tentatively, D is TRBD1 (5 bases). Sequences were derived from unstimulated CD8+ T cells sorted from spleen or lymph node cells, sampled before intestinal transplant. This clonotype was sampled from a human donor who received an intestinal transplant. The CDR3, as DNA: TGTGCCAGCAGTTACGGGGCGTTCTCCTACGAGCAGTACTTC. This gives the protein CASSYGAFSYEQYF.